The clone carrying this TCR beta chain was seen a few times. The antigen is undetermined. The data stem from a study of tumor-infiltrating lymphocytes in primary liver carcinoma. Study overall: Every sample contained roughly 3.65 to 7.13 million productive TCRbeta reads, and these numbers were similar from one tissue type to another. Study-level points and caveats: Significantly larger top-250-clone fractions were found in tumors than in blood (p = 0.039). Overlap between tumor regions exceeded overlap of tumor with adjacent tissue or blood.

Blood RNA originated from unsorted whole blood, with germline DNA additionally extracted. Chronic HBV infection, which was untreated, was present in the patients. The CDR3 contains 11 residues. Germline values: CDR1 MNHNY, CDR2 SVGAGI (reference sequence). The V end lost 0 bases, the J end lost 7 bases, and 4 bases lay between the germline ends. Starting from around 0.45 ug of total RNA, TCR beta cDNA was produced with a primer in the constant region. Investigators got TCR beta libraries out of three nested multiplex PCR rounds, done with slightly modified ARM-PCR. Running roughly 10 cycles apiece, the first two PCR rounds relied on TRBV1-TRBV30 forward primers together with a C-beta reverse primer. TCRdb analysed the multiplex PCR reads with MiXCR anew, one entry per CDR3 protein. The sample lists some 180,000 distinct CDR3 sequences; 60% were seen once.

The receptor's source is a man between 40 and 49 years old with primary liver carcinoma and hepatitis B virus infection. Sequenced input: peripheral blood. This sequence joins TRBV6-6 and TRBJ2-7; D is unresolved. The CDR3: CASSYSEEQYF. As DNA, the CDR3 is TGTGCCAGCAGTTACTCCGAAGAGCAGTACTTC.